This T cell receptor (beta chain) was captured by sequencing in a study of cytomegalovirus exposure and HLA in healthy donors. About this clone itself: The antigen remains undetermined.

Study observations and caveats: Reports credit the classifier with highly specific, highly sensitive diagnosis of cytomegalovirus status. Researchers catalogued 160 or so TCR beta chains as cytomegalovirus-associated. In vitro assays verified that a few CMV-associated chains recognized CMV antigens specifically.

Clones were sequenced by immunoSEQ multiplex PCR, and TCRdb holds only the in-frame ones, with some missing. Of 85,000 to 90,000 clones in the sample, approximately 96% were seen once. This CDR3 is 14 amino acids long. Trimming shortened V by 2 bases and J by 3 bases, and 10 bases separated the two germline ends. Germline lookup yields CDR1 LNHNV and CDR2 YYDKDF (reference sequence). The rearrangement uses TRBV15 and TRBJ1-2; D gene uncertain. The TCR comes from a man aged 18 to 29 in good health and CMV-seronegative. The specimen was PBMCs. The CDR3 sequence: CATSRQVWDYGYTF. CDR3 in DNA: TGTGCCACCAGCAGACAGGTTTGGGACTATGGCTACACCTTC.